What follows describes a single TCR beta chain. The sample comes from a study of T cells expressing NK-cell markers. Turning to the study itself: Seven sequenced donors out of eight were HCMV-seropositive, one seronegative.

This CDR3 region has 15 residues. Germline-derived CDR1 and CDR2 are SGHNT and YYREEE (reference sequence). Reprocessing the 5' RACE reads, TCRdb reports a single entry for every CDR3 protein and omits DNA. The listing records over 120,000 distinct CDR3 sequences. The source of this sequence is a young man in good health. The J gene is TRBJ2-1, the V gene TRBV5-4. The sample consisted of blood T cells: a sorted CD56 or NKG2C T cell subset, CD4+ or CD8+ T cells, or bulk PBMC T cells (not recorded which). CDR3 region: CASSSFQGLYNEQFF.